These 21 T cell receptor beta chains were sequenced from one sample in a study of neurological immune-mediated disorders. Specified time point: longitudinal time-point 1 (baseline). TCRdb independently ran MiXCR on the 5' RACE reads; one entry per CDR3 protein. The sample shows more than 70,000 distinct CDR3 sequences, about 10% of them seen only once. Sequencing input: PBMCs. The source is a man aged 30 to 39 in good health.

Details on this clonotype: A read error may explain this, as a much larger clone is one base away. J is TRBJ2-2 and V is TRBV20-1; perhaps TRBD2 as D (5 bases). The V end lost 2 bases, the J end lost 6 bases, and 7 bases lay between the germline ends. CDR3 size: 12 residues. The germline V gene encodes CDR1 DFQATT and CDR2 SNEGSKA (reference sequence). CDR3 amino acids: CSARLGAGELFF. The CDR3 nucleotides read TGCAGTGCTAGACTCGGGGCCGGGGAGCTGTTTTTT.

This clonotype is medium-sized by share. The rearrangement links TRBV20-1 to TRBJ1-1, with a possible D match to TRBD1 (5 bases). CDR3 size: 11 residues. The germline V gene has CDR1 DFQATT and CDR2 SNEGSKA (reference sequence). The V end lost 5 bases, the J end lost 4 bases, and 8 bases lay between the germline ends. CDR3 nucleotide sequence: TGCAGTGCTGACAGTCTCACTGAAGCTTTCTTT. Protein: CSADSLTEAFF.

This clonotype has a count of ten or more. V and J are TRBV10-3 and TRBJ2-5; maybe TRBD2 (5 bases). V gave up 4 bases and J gave up 2 bases, with 14 bases separating them. From germline, CDR1 is ENHRY and CDR2 SYGVKD. The CDR3 contains 15 residues. The CDR3 here is CAISVGEPIQETQYF. Here the CDR3 DNA reads TGTGCCATCAGTGTCGGGGAGCCGATACAAGAGACCCAGTACTTC.

This clonotype appeared many times. The chain combines TRBV29-1 with TRBJ1-1; D not resolved. This CDR3 comprises 11 residues. The V end lost 1 base, the J end lost 3 bases, and 3 bases lay between the germline ends. Germline CDR1 and CDR2: SQVTM and ANQGSEA. This CDR3 reads CSVEGDTEAFF. CDR3 bases: TGCAGCGTTGAAGGGGACACTGAAGCTTTCTTT.

This clonotype came up a few times. The gene calls are TRBV29-1 and TRBJ2-3; D remains ambiguous. Trimming removed 7 bases at V and 1 base at J, with 24 bases between. The germline V gene encodes CDR1 SQVTM and CDR2 ANQGSEA. CDR3 length: 17 residues. CDR3 residues: CSGTILGYSRRTDTQYF. CDR3 DNA sequence: TGCAGCGGAACCATACTGGGTTATTCCCGTCGCACAGATACGCAGTATTTT.

This clonotype was counted many times. This chain connects TRBV27 to TRBJ2-3, with TRBD1 as a possible D gene (5 bases). The CDR3 is 17 residues long. V lost 2 bases and J lost 0, with 15 bases in between. Per the germline V gene, CDR1 is MNHEY and CDR2 is SMNVEV (reference sequence). The DNA of the CDR3 is TGTGCCAGCAGTTTACGAGGACAACCACAAAGCACAGATACGCAGTATTTT. Its translation: CASSLRGQPQSTDTQYF.

This clonotype was detected ten times or more. The CDR3 here is CATGQETQYF. CDR3 nucleotide sequence: TGTGCCACAGGGCAAGAGACCCAGTACTTC. This sequence joins TRBV7-9 and TRBJ2-5; a weak D match, TRBD1 (5 bases). Germline CDR1 SEHNR, CDR2 FQNEAQ (reference sequence). The V end lost 10 bases, the J end lost 2 bases, and 5 bases lay between the germline ends. CDR3 length: 10 amino acids.

A remark on this clonotype: This may stem from a read error, because a much larger clone lies one nucleotide away. The J gene is TRBJ1-4, the V gene TRBV29-1, with D possibly TRBD1 on 5 matching bases. The CDR3 covers 13 residues. CDR1 is SQVTM, CDR2 ANQGSEA, per germline. In DNA, the CDR3 is TGCAGCGTTTTAGAGACAGCGAATGTAAAACTGTTTTTT. This codes for CSVLETANVKLFF.

This clonotype occurred many times. The rearrangement joins TRBV6-2 or TRBV6-3 to TRBJ2-7; D may correspond to TRBD1 or TRBD2 (5 bases each). V lost 2 bases and J 2 bases, leaving 19 bases between the germline ends. This CDR3 has 17 amino acids. The germline V gene encodes CDR1 MNHEY and CDR2 SVGEGT. CDR3 in amino acids: CASSYPAMGRRTYEQYF. The DNA of the CDR3 is TGTGCCAGCAGTTACCCAGCCATGGGACGGAGAACCTACGAGCAGTACTTC.

Ten or more counts support this clonotype. CDR3 nucleotides: TGCAGTGCTAGGAGGATCGGGGATCCTAATCAGCCCCAGCATTTT. Amino acid sequence: CSARRIGDPNQPQHF. The chain carries TRBV20-1 and TRBJ1-5; D is undetermined. Looked up from germline, CDR1 is DFQATT and CDR2 is SNEGSKA (reference sequence). Trimming cost V 3 bases and J 4 bases, with 16 bases left between them. The CDR3 has 15 residues.

This clonotype was picked up many times. V and J are TRBV28 and TRBJ2-7; 8 positions match TRBD1. The CDR3 spans 14 residues. V shed 2 bases and J 2 bases; nucleotides not matched to a gene: 2. CDR1 MDHEN and CDR2 SYDVKM come from the germline V gene. For the CDR3, the DNA is TGTGCCAGCAGTTTAAAGACAGGGGCCTACGAGCAGTACTTC. It is translated as CASSLKTGAYEQYF. Full variable domain (remainder filled in from reference TRBV28 and TRBJ2-7): DVKVTQSSRYLVKRTGEKVFLECVQDMDHENMFWYRQDPGLGLRLIYFSYDVKMKEKGDIPEGYSVSREKKERFSLILESASTNQTSMYLCASSLKTGAYEQYFGPGTRLTVT.

This clonotype was observed at least ten times. The genes are TRBV5-5 and TRBJ1-5, with D possibly being TRBD1 (6 bases). The CDR3 covers 14 residues. Germline CDR1 is SGHKS and CDR2 is YYEKEE (reference sequence). V was shortened by 2 bases and J by 5 bases, with 11 bases between the two germline ends. CDR3 sequence reads: CASSFKGGDQPQHF. For the CDR3, the DNA is TGTGCCAGCAGCTTTAAGGGGGGAGATCAGCCCCAGCATTTT.

This clonotype was seen many times. This chain links TRBV11-2 with TRBJ2-7; D is unclear. CDR1 and CDR2 from the germline V gene are SGHAT and FQNNGV. The CDR3 covers 14 residues. V dropped 2 bases and J dropped 2 bases, with 10 bases sitting between them. CDR3 nucleotides: TGTGCCAGCAGCTTAAATGAATCTCCCTACGAGCAGTACTTC. Residues: CASSLNESPYEQYF.

This clonotype was counted at least ten times. The rearrangement uses TRBV7-9 and TRBJ2-7; TRBD1 is a possible D gene (6 bases). The CDR3 contains 14 residues. V was trimmed by 4 bases and J by 4 bases, leaving 14 bases between them. Germline loops: CDR1 SEHNR, CDR2 FQNEAQ (reference sequence). The chain's CDR3 is CASSSRTANYEQYF. The CDR3, as DNA: TGTGCCAGCAGCTCCCGGACAGCTAATTACGAGCAGTACTTC.

This clonotype was counted at least ten times. V usage is TRBV4-1 and J usage is TRBJ2-7; D gene ambiguous. Trimming removed 4 bases at V and 1 base at J, with 14 bases between. CDR1 and CDR2 from the germline V gene are MGHRA and YSYEKL. This CDR3 has 15 amino acids. The DNA of the CDR3 is TGCGCCAGCAGCCGCAGGATCGGGCCTTCCTACGAGCAGTACTTC. It is translated as CASSRRIGPSYEQYF.

For this clonotype: The conserved phenylalanine or tryptophan is not found at the CDR3 terminus, so this likely reflects a read error. V and J are TRBV5-5 and TRBJ1-2, with 11 bases that match TRBD1. J was trimmed by 1 base and V by 4 bases; bases with no gene match: 18. The germline gives CDR1 SGHKS, CDR2 YYEKEE (reference sequence). The CDR3 contains 20 residues. CDR3 sequence reads: CASSLGQGAERENFNYGYTS. CDR3 bases: TGTGCCAGCAGCCTCGGACAGGGGGCGGAACGGGAGAACTTTAACTATGGCTACACCTCC.

This clonotype has at least ten counts. The V gene is TRBV7-3, the J gene TRBJ2-1, with TRBD1 matching 8 bases. The V gene end was trimmed by 4 bases and the J gene end by 7 bases; junction bases not matched to a gene: 3. In germline, CDR1 is SGHTA, CDR2 FQGTGA. The CDR3 is 13 amino acids. The CDR3 here is CASSSRQGNEQFF. DNA for the CDR3: TGTGCCAGCAGCTCCAGACAGGGGAATGAGCAGTTCTTC.

The table lists this clonotype with many counts. The chain carries TRBV6-5 and TRBJ1-5; the match to TRBD1 covers 7 bases. Germline V gene data show CDR1 as MNHEY and CDR2 as SVGAGI. CDR3 length equals 16 residues. The V segment lost 4 bases and the J segment 0 bases; nucleotides outside the gene matches: 6. This CDR3 is CASSFDRAYSNQPQHF. In nucleotides, the CDR3 is TGTGCCAGCAGTTTCGACAGGGCTTATAGCAATCAGCCCCAGCATTTT.

This clonotype occurred many times. This chain joins TRBV28 and TRBJ2-1; TRBD2 matches 15 bases. CDR1 is MDHEN and CDR2 is SYDVKM in the germline V gene. Trimming cost V 5 bases and J 3 bases; bases outside gene matches: 5. This CDR3 contains 17 residues. The CDR3 sequence: CASSTGTSGRLYNEQFF. The CDR3 region has the DNA TGTGCCAGCAGTACAGGGACTAGCGGGAGGCTCTACAATGAGCAGTTCTTC.

This clonotype was recorded at least ten times. The V and J genes are TRBV28 and TRBJ2-7; D is uncertain. The CDR3 consists of 16 residues. Trimming removed 6 bases at V and 1 base at J, with 19 bases between. The germline V gene encodes CDR1 MDHEN and CDR2 SYDVKM. CDR3 nucleotide sequence: TGTGCCAGCAGCTCCCTATATCGGACCGAGTCCTACGAGCAGTACTTC. Its translation is CASSSLYRTESYEQYF.

This rearrangement joins TRBV5-1 to TRBJ1-1; D gene ambiguous. Trimming stripped 4 bases from V and 7 bases from J, with 11 bases between. Germline V gene sequence: CDR1 SGHRS, CDR2 YFSETQ. The CDR3 runs to 12 residues. As DNA, the CDR3 is TGCGCCAGCAGCACGGTCAGTGTTGAAGCTTTCTTT. Translating gives CASSTVSVEAFF.